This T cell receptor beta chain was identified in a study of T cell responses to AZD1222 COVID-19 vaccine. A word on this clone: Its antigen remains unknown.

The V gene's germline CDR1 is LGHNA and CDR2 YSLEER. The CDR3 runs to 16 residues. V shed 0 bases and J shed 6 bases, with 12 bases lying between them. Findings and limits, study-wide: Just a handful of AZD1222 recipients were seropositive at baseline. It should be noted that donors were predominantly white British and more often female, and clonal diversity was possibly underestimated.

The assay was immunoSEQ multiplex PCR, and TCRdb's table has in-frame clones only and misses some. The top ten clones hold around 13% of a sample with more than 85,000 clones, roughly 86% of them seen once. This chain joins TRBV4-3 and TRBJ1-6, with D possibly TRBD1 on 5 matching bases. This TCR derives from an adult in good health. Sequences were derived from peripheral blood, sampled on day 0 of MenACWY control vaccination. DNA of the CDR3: TGCGCCAGCAGCCAAGATTTCCGGGGGGGTAATTCACCCCTCCACTTT. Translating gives CASSQDFRGGNSPLHF.